One and the same sample provided the 6 T cell receptor beta chains below, sequenced in a study of blood T cell dynamics during melanoma immunotherapy. TCRdb's copy holds only in-frame clones and misses some; the assay was immunoSEQ multiplex PCR. The repertoire includes several thousand clones, 88% of them detected once, and around 5.1% sits in the top ten. Time point defined: week 3, after first cycle of checkpoint inhibitor. Sequencing was performed on blood, taken from a patient treated with checkpoint blockade. The receptors derive from a human donor with melanoma.

The chain uses TRBV4-1 and TRBJ2-5, with 13 nucleotides matching TRBD2. Germline loops: CDR1 MGHRA, CDR2 YSYEKL. The V gene end was trimmed by 4 bases and the J gene end by 7 bases; junction bases not matched to a gene: 12. The CDR3 sequence is 17 residues long. This CDR3 reads CASSPSTSGGPRGTQYF. CDR3 nucleotide sequence: TGCGCCAGCAGCCCGTCGACTAGCGGGGGGCCCCGAGGGACCCAGTACTTC.

The chain combines TRBV6-9 with TRBJ1-3; D uncertain. Trimming removed 4 bases from V and 4 bases from J, with 5 bases in between. Germline CDR1 MNHGY, CDR2 SVAAGI. This CDR3 region has 12 residues. The CDR3 is CASSSGGNTIYF. The CDR3 DNA sequence: TGTGCCAGCAGTTCTGGAGGAAACACCATATATTTT.

V usage is TRBV5-1 and J usage is TRBJ1-1, with 10 bases fitting TRBD1. CDR3 length: 15 residues. J gave up 5 bases and V 2 bases, and 6 bases lay outside the gene matches. Germline CDR1 is SGHRS and CDR2 is YFSETQ. CDR3 sequence reads: CASSFTGTGVTEAFF. DNA of the CDR3: TGCGCCAGCAGCTTCACCGGGACAGGGGTAACTGAAGCTTTCTTT.

This clone was found once. DNA for the CDR3: TGTGCCAGCAGTCCCCCGGGCAGGGTCCTTGAAAAACTGTTTTTT. This translates into CASSPPGRVLEKLFF. V gene TRBV28 combines with J gene TRBJ1-4; D possibly corresponds to TRBD1 (5 bases). The CDR3 consists of 15 residues. Germline CDR1 reads MDHEN; CDR2 reads SYDVKM. V was shortened by 5 bases and J by 7 bases, with 17 bases between the two germline ends.

The table lists this clone with a count of one. CDR3 region: CASSFLGGNRETQYF. DNA of the CDR3: TGTGCCAGCAGCTTCCTAGGGGGTAACCGAGAGACCCAGTACTTC. The V gene is TRBV5-6, the J gene TRBJ2-5, with D perhaps matching TRBD1 (6 bases). The CDR3 is made up of 15 amino acids. V was cut by 2 bases and J by 4 bases, with 15 bases left in between. The germline gives CDR1 SGHDT, CDR2 YYEEEE.

This clone has just a few counts. The V and J genes are TRBV6-5 and TRBJ1-5; the match to TRBD1 covers 10 bases. Germline CDR1 MNHEY, CDR2 SVGAGI. The CDR3 has 14 residues. With 5 bases clipped from V and 6 bases from J, the junction kept 4 bases outside the gene matches. In DNA, the CDR3 is TGTGCCAGCAGTCCGACAGGGGGCGGTCAGCCCCAGCATTTT. It encodes CASSPTGGGQPQHF.